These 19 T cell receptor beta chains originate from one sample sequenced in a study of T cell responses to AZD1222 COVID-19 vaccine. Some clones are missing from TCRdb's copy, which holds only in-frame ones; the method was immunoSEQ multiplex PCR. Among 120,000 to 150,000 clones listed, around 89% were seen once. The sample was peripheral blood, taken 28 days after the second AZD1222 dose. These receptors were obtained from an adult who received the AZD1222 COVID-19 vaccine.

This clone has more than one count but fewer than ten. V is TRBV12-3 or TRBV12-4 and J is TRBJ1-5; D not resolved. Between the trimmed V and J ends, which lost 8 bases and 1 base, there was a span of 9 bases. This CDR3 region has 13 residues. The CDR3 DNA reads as TGTGCCAGCTGCGCACCGAGCAATCAGCCCCAGCATTTT. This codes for CASCAPSNQPQHF.

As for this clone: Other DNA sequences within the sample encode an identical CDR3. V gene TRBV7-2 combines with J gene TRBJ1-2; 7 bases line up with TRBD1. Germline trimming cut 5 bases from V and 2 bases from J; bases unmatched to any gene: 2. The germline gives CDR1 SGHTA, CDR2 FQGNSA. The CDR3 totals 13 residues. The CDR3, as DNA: TGTGCCAGCAGCCTGGGACAGAACTATGGCTACACCTTC. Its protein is CASSLGQNYGYTF.

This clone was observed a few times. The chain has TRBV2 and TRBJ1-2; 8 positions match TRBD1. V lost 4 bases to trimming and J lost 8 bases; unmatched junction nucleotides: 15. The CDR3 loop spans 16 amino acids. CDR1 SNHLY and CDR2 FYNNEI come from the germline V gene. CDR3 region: CASSGGQGAAASGYTF. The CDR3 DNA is TGTGCCAGCAGTGGGGGGCAGGGGGCAGCAGCTTCCGGCTACACCTTC.

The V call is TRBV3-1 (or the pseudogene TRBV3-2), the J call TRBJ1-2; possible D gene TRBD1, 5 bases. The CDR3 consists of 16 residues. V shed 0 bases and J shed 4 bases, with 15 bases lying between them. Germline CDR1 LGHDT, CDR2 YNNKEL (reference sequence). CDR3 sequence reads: CASSQDGRPRGYGYTF. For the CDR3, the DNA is TGTGCCAGCAGCCAAGATGGCAGGCCAAGGGGCTATGGCTACACCTTC.

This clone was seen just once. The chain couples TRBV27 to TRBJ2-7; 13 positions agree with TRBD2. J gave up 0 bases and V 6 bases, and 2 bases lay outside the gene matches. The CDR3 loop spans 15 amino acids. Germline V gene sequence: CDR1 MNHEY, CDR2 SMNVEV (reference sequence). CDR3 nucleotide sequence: TGTGCCAGCAGACTAGCGGGAGGGAGCTCCTACGAGCAGTACTTC. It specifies CASRLAGGSSYEQYF.

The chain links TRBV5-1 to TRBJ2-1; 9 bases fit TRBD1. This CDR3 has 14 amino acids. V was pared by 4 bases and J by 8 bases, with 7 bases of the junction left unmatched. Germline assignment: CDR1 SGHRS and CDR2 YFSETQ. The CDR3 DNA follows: TGCGCCAGCAGCCCGGGACAGGGATGGGATGAGCAGTTCTTC. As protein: CASSPGQGWDEQFF.

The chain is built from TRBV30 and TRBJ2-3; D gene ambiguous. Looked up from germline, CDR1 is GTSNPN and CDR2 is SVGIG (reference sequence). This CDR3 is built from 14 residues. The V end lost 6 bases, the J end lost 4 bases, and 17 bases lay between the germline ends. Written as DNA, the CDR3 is TGTGCCTGTCCGGGCTCCAATTCTCCAGATACGCAGTATTTT. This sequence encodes CACPGSNSPDTQYF.

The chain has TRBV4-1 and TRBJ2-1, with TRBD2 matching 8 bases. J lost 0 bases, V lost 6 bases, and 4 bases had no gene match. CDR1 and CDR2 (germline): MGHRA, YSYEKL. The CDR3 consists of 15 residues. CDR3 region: CASSRTSGSYNEQFF. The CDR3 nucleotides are TGCGCCAGCAGTCGTACTAGCGGCTCCTACAATGAGCAGTTCTTC.

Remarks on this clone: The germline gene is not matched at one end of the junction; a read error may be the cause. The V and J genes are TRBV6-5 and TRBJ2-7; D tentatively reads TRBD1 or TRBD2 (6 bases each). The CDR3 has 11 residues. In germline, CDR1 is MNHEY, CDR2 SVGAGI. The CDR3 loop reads CASSTHREANF. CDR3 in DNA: TGTGCCAGCAGTACTCACAGGGAGGCTAACTTC.

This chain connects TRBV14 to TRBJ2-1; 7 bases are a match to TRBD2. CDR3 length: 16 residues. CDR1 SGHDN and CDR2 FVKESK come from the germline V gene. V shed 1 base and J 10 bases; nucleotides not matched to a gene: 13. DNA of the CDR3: TGTGCCAGCAGCCAAGCTGAGGCGGGGGTGCGGAGGGAGCAGTTCTTC. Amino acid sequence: CASSQAEAGVRREQFF.

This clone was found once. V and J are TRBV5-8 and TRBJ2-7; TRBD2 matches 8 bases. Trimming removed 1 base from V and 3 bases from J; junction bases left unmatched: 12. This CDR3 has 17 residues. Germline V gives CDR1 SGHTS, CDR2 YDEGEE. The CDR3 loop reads CASSLQPGGAVYYEQYF. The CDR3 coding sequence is TGTGCCAGCAGCTTGCAACCCGGGGGGGCCGTTTACTACGAGCAGTACTTC. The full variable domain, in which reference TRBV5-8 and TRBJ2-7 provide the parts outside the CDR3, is EAGVTQSPTHLIKTRGQQATLRCSPISGHTSVYWYQQALGLGLQFLLWYDEGEERNRGNFPPRFSGRQFPNYSSELNVNALELEDSALYLCASSLQPGGAVYYEQYFGPGTRLTVT.

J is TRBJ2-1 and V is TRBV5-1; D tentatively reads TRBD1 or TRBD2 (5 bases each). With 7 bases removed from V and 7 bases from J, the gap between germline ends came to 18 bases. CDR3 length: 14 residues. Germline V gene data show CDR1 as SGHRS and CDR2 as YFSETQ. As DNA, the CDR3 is TGCGCCAGCTTCGTGGGACCGGACTCGAATGAGCAGTTCTTC. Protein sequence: CASFVGPDSNEQFF.

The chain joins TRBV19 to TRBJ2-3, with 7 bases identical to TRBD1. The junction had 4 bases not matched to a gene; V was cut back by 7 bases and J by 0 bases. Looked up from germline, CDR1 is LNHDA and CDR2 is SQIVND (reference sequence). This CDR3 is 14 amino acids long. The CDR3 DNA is TGTGCCAGTACCTCACAGGGGAGCACAGATACGCAGTATTTT. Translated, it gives CASTSQGSTDTQYF.

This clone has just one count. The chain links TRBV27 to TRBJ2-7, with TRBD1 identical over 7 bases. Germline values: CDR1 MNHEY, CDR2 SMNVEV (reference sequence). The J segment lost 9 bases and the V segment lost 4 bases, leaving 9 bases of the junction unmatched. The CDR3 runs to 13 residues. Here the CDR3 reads CASSYRTNRGQYF. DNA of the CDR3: TGTGCCAGCAGTTACAGAACAAACAGGGGGCAGTACTTC.

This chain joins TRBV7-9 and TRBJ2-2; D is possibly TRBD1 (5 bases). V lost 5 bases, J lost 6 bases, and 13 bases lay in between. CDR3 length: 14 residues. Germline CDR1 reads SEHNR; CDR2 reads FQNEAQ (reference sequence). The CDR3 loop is CASSPQGIAGELFF. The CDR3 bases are TGTGCCAGCAGCCCCCAGGGTATCGCCGGGGAGCTGTTTTTT.

The CDR3: CASSSYPAGGPFEAFF. Written as DNA, the CDR3 is TGTGCCAGCAGTTCATACCCCGCGGGGGGTCCATTTGAAGCTTTCTTT. This rearrangement joins TRBV28 to TRBJ1-1; D is possibly TRBD1 (5 bases). Trimming left V 4 bases short and J 7 bases short, with 22 bases between. The CDR3 is 16 amino acids. Germline lookup yields CDR1 MDHEN and CDR2 SYDVKM.

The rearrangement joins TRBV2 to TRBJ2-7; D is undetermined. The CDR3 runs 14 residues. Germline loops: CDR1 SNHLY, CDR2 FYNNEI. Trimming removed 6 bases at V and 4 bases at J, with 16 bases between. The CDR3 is CASRRSESHYEQYF. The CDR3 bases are TGTGCCAGCAGGAGGTCAGAATCCCATTACGAGCAGTACTTC.

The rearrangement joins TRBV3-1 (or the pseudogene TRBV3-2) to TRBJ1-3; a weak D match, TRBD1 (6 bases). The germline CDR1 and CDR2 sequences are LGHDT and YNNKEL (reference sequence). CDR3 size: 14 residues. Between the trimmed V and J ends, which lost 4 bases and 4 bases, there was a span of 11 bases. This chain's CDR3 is CASSPRDKGNTIYF. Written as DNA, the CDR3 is TGTGCCAGCAGCCCCCGGGACAAAGGAAACACCATATATTTT.

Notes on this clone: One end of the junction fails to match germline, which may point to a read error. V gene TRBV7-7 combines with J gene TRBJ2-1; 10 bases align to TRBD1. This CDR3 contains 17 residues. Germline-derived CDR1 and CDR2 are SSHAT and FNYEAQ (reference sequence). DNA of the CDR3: TGTGCTAGCAGCGAAGCCCCGGGACAGGGGAATATGAATGAGCAGTTCTTC. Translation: CASSEAPGQGNMNEQFF.